Sequencing of this TCR beta chain was carried out in a study of T cells in Graves' hyperthyroidism and ophthalmopathy. This clonotype was recorded at least ten times. Trimming left V 4 bases short and J 2 bases short, with 10 bases between. This CDR3 is 14 amino acids long. Per germline, CDR1 SNHLY and CDR2 FYNNEI. The study enrolled patients aged 18 to 65 with newly diagnosed hyperthyroidism of under 2 months' duration. Uncontrolled infection, other autoimmune disease, pregnancy and lactation each barred patients from inclusion. At first hyperthyroidism diagnosis, before any ophthalmopathy symptoms, the blood sample was collected. The PBMCs studied were ones that came from about 10 ml fresh peripheral blood. TCR beta CDR3 region amplification was performed from RNA transcripts. TCR CDR3 regions were first amplified by RT-PCR with HTBI primers. A single record per CDR3 protein comes from TCRdb applying MiXCR to the multiplex PCR reads. The sample includes some 600,000 distinct CDR3 sequences, around 13% of them seen just once.

Sequenced input: blood. J is TRBJ2-3 and V is TRBV2; D gene unclear. The TCR comes from a woman in her 30s with Graves' hyperthyroidism that later progressed to Graves' ophthalmopathy. The CDR3 sequence: CASSVNQITDTQYF. In DNA form, the CDR3 reads TGTGCCAGCAGTGTTAATCAAATCACAGATACGCAGTATTTT.